This T cell receptor (beta chain) stems from a study of blood T cells in healthy people across ages. CDR1 DFQATT and CDR2 SNEGSKA come from the germline V gene (reference sequence). This CDR3 contains 14 residues. Deletions cut 2 bases from V and 5 bases from J, with 12 bases between. This clonotype was counted a few times. Then a second PCR, running roughly 6 to 12 cycles, was carried out with a sample-barcoded 5' primer and a J-beta primer mix. Every cDNA molecule bore a tag from a template-switch adaptor containing 12 random nucleotides. TCRdb analysed the 5' RACE reads with MiXCR anew, one entry per CDR3 protein. The table includes about 800,000 distinct CDR3 sequences, 25% detected once. About 10 milliliters was the volume of peripheral blood drawn from each donor. These data are also associated with another study on T cells of mothers and their children. That report adds: cDNA was made from all extracted RNA, around 1.5 ug per 15 ul. Slightly higher but non-significant overlap marked related mother-child pairs versus unrelated pairs.

The chain couples TRBV20-1 to TRBJ2-2; possibly TRBD1 or TRBD2 for D (5 bases each). The source material was blood. The sequence was obtained from a boy younger than 18 in good health. The CDR3 is CSARPGRPTGELFF. CDR3 in DNA: TGCAGTGCTAGACCGGGACGGCCGACCGGGGAGCTGTTTTTT.